Here is one TCR beta chain with its context. Its antigen is not known. This sample is drawn from a study of beta chain features in type 1 diabetes. V was pared by 3 bases and J by 4 bases, with 16 bases between. The length of the CDR3 is 15 residues. Looked up from germline, CDR1 is MNHNY and CDR2 is SVGAGI (reference sequence). Investigators reverse transcribed all isolated RNA, so they sequenced expressed TCRB transcripts. About 3.6 million reads were obtained on average from naive, central memory and regulatory T cell samples. The table came from immunoSEQ multiplex PCR; TCRdb's copy has only in-frame clones and leaves some out. The table includes hundreds of thousands of clones, roughly 13% detected once. Notes on the study in general: VDJ junctions from patients with type 1 diabetes contained fewer insertions and more deletions.

The V and J genes are TRBV6-6 and TRBJ2-7; perhaps TRBD2 as D (6 bases). The receptor was isolated from a man aged 18 to 29 in good health. Specimen: naive CD4+ T cells from blood. DNA of the CDR3: TGTGCCAGCAGTTATGGGGGGACTCTGGCTTACGAGCAGTACTTC. This sequence encodes CASSYGGTLAYEQYF.